The 9 T cell receptor beta chains presented below share a single source sample, sequenced in a study of shared clonotypes between healthy human individuals. Sequencing used immunoSEQ multiplex PCR; TCRdb keeps in-frame clones, though not all of them. The repertoire holds about 2 million clones, with roughly 95% as singletons. Naivety among CD8 cells was defined by CD45RO negativity and positive CCR7 selection, thereby excluding terminally differentiated effector memory CD45RA+ cells. Material: naive CD8+ T cells sorted from blood. These receptors all stem from a man between 18 and 35 years old in good health.

The sample holds a few counts of this clone. The J gene is TRBJ1-1, the V gene TRBV5-1; TRBD1 might be the D (6 bases). The germline V and J ends were trimmed by 3 bases and 5 bases, with 11 bases remaining between them. CDR1 is SGHRS, CDR2 YFSETQ, per germline. The CDR3 length is 13 residues. CDR3 nucleotide sequence: TGCGCCAGCAGCTGGGGGCCGGAGACTGAAGCTTTCTTT. It translates to CASSWGPETEAFF.

This rearrangement joins TRBV25-1 to TRBJ2-1; 7 bases align to TRBD2. The CDR3 sequence is 16 residues long. Germline loops: CDR1 MGHDK, CDR2 SYGVNS. The V and J ends lost 5 bases and 2 bases, in that order; junction bases with no gene match: 9. CDR3 in DNA: TGTGCCAGCAGTCCCTACTCCCGGGGGGCCTACAATGAGCAGTTCTTC. Translated, it gives CASSPYSRGAYNEQFF.

A remark on this clone: At the DNA level, this CDR3 is encoded by other sequences in the same sample as well. V gene TRBV6-5 combines with J gene TRBJ2-2; no definite D call. The CDR3 consists of 12 residues. Deletions cut 0 bases from V and 8 bases from J, with 4 bases between. CDR1 and CDR2 (germline): MNHEY, SVGAGI. The CDR3 DNA reads as TGTGCCAGCAGTTACTCCGGGGGGGAGCTGTTTTTT. Amino acid sequence: CASSYSGGELFF.

This clone has a single count. The rearrangement uses TRBV6-5 and TRBJ1-4; TRBD1 aligns across 8 bases. Trimming at V came to 0 bases and at J to 7 bases, leaving 7 bases not matched to a gene. The germline V gene encodes CDR1 MNHEY and CDR2 SVGAGI. The CDR3 has 16 amino acids. The CDR3 sequence: CASSYSTFRGPEKLFF. In nucleotides, the CDR3 is TGTGCCAGCAGTTACTCGACGTTCAGGGGGCCTGAAAAACTGTTTTTT.

The chain joins TRBV7-9 to TRBJ2-3, with a tentative D call TRBD2 (6 bases). From germline, CDR1 is SEHNR and CDR2 FQNEAQ (reference sequence). The CDR3 has 18 residues. V was pared by 6 bases and J by 0 bases, with 22 bases between. The CDR3 DNA is TGTGCCAGCAGAAGCTGGGGCGGGGTCGGGGAAAGCACAGATACGCAGTATTTT. Protein product: CASRSWGGVGESTDTQYF.

The chain's CDR3 is CASSALQGGYEQYF. The CDR3 DNA is TGTGCCAGTAGTGCGCTACAGGGAGGGTACGAGCAGTACTTC. V usage is TRBV19 and J usage is TRBJ2-7, with D perhaps matching TRBD2 (7 bases). Germline CDR1 and CDR2: LNHDA and SQIVND (reference sequence). V was pared by 5 bases and J by 4 bases, with 15 bases between. The CDR3 consists of 14 residues.

The chain has TRBV4-1 and TRBJ2-7; a possible D gene is TRBD1 (6 bases). Per the germline V gene, CDR1 is MGHRA and CDR2 is YSYEKL. V was shortened by 1 base and J by 2 bases, with 15 bases between the two germline ends. The CDR3 length is 16 residues. The CDR3 nucleotides read TGCGCCAGCAGCCAAGGAAAGGGGGTTTTGACCTACGAGCAGTACTTC. It encodes CASSQGKGVLTYEQYF.

J is TRBJ2-7 and V is TRBV4-1; the D gene is possibly TRBD1 (6 bases). Germline CDR1 is MGHRA and CDR2 is YSYEKL. The CDR3 loop spans 14 amino acids. Trimming shortened V by 3 bases and J by 3 bases, and 12 bases separated the two germline ends. CDR3 nucleotides: TGCGCCAGCAGCCACGGACAGAGAGACTACGAGCAGTACTTC. Translating gives CASSHGQRDYEQYF.

This clone was counted a single time. The chain recombines TRBV9 with TRBJ2-7; TRBD1 matches 11 bases. The germline CDR1 and CDR2 sequences are SGDLS and YYNGEE. Germline trimming cut 3 bases from V and 6 bases from J; bases unmatched to any gene: 5. CDR3 length: 14 residues. CDR3 coding DNA: TGTGCCAGCAGCGCGCCGGGACAGGGGGGCGAGCAGTACTTC. The encoded protein is CASSAPGQGGEQYF.